This T cell receptor beta chain was sequenced during a study of radiation and T cells in renal cell carcinoma. Study in general: Nephrectomy followed 15 Gy stereotactic body radiation by 4 weeks.

Worth noting for this clone: The antigen is unknown.

The repertoire was sequenced with immunoSEQ multiplex PCR; TCRdb's copy has only in-frame clones and lacks some. The profile covers roughly 100,000 clones, with around 88% appearing a single time and approximately 7.9% taken by the ten largest. Noted time point: baseline pretreatment blood. Specified treatment: 15 Gy SBRT to primary tumor, nephrectomy 4 weeks later. Blood was sampled at baseline, 2 weeks and 4 weeks after SBRT. Clear cell pathology was present in this patient's renal cell carcinoma. Overall study findings and caveats: In blood, top tumor clones expanded by 2 weeks, shrinking by 4.

Germline V CDR1 and CDR2: ENHRY, SYGVKD. This CDR3 spans 16 amino acids. After removal of 4 bases from V and 3 bases from J, the junction contained 8 bases not matched to a gene. This chain connects TRBV10-3 to TRBJ2-1; 8 bases align to TRBD1. The receptor comes from a man in his fifties with renal cell carcinoma. Sequenced here: blood, sampled from a patient whose treatment included radiotherapy and nephrectomy. The CDR3 here is CAISGADRELYNEQFF. The CDR3 DNA reads as TGTGCCATCAGTGGGGCGGACAGGGAGCTCTACAATGAGCAGTTCTTC.